This T cell receptor beta chain was recovered during a study of CD8+CD57+ T cells in acquired aplastic anemia. The CDR3 is 11 amino acids. Per germline, CDR1 MDHEN and CDR2 SYDVKM. Genomic DNA, the template, was used for profiling of the TCR beta VDJ and CDR3. TCRdb reprocessed the reads via MiXCR and lists one record per CDR3 protein. Among under 200,000 distinct CDR3 sequences listed, 55% to 70% were seen once. A remark on this clonotype: Its antigen is unknown. The germline gene is not matched at one end of the junction; a read error may be the cause.

Study observations and caveats: With respect to CD8+ Simpson's diversity, patients and controls did not differ significantly. In common between the patients and the controls were twenty-nine CD8+ CDR3 sequences.

The rearrangement links TRBV28 to TRBJ2-5; 7 nucleotides agree with TRBD2. The sample comprised sorted CD4+, CD8+, or CD8+CD57+ T cells (not recorded which) from PBMCs. This sequence was found in a human donor in good health. The CDR3 protein is CASSPGRAQYF. Here the CDR3 DNA reads TGTGCCAGCAGTCCGGGGAGGGCCCAATACTTC.